This T cell receptor beta chain was retrieved from a study of blood T cell repertoires in COVID-19. Study summary: Some COVID-19 samples were acute and others convalescent; all came from the United States, Italy and Spain. T cells, B-cell-depleted T cells, or PBMCs supplied cDNA or gDNA.

The V gene end was trimmed by 3 bases and the J gene end by 5 bases; junction bases not matched to a gene: 7. The CDR3 contains 14 residues. Germline V lookup: CDR1 DFQATT, CDR2 SNEGSKA (reference sequence). Clones were sequenced by immunoSEQ multiplex PCR, and TCRdb holds only the in-frame ones, with some missing. The sample shows tens of thousands of clones, under 95% of them seen only once. Sequencing was carried out using peripheral blood. J is TRBJ1-1 and V is TRBV20-1, with 9 bases that match TRBD1. This sequence originates from a human donor in a cohort sampled during active COVID-19. Here the CDR3 DNA reads TGCAGTGCTAGTTTAGGGACAGGGAGGACTGAAGCTTTCTTT. Translating it yields CSASLGTGRTEAFF.